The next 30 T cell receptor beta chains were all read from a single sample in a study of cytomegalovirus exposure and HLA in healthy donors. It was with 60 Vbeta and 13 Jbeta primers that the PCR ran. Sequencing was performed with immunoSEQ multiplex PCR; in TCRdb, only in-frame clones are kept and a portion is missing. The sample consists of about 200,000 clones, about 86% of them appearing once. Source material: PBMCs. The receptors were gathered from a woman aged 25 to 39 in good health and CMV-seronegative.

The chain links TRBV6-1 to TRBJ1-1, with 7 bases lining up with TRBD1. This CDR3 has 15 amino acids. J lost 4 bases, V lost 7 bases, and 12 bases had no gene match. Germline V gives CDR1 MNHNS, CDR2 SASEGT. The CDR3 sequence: CASKIEGARGTEAFF. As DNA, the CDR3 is TGTGCCAGCAAGATTGAGGGGGCGAGGGGCACTGAAGCTTTCTTT.

The CDR3 sequence is CASSFGSWGQGIVEQYF. DNA for the CDR3: TGCGCCAGCAGCTTCGGTTCTTGGGGACAGGGAATAGTGGAGCAGTACTTC. The V gene is TRBV5-1, the J gene TRBJ2-7; TRBD1 aligns across 9 bases. From germline, CDR1 is SGHRS and CDR2 YFSETQ. The CDR3 extends over 17 amino acids. With V trimmed by 2 bases and J by 7 bases, 16 bases remained unmatched.

CDR3 coding DNA: TGTGCCTCGGAACAGGGGGCAGTTTACGAGCAGTACTTC. Translating gives CASEQGAVYEQYF. This rearrangement joins TRBV28 to TRBJ2-7, with TRBD1 matching over 9 bases. V shed 11 bases, J shed 4 bases, and the junction held 9 bases outside the gene matches. Looked up from germline, CDR1 is MDHEN and CDR2 is SYDVKM. This CDR3 has 13 residues.

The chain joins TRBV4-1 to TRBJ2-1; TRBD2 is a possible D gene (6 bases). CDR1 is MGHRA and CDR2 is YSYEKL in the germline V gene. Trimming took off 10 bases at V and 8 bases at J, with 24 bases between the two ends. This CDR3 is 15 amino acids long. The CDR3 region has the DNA TGCGCCACCCGGGAGTACCCAAGTAGTGGCGATGAGCAGTTCTTC. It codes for CATREYPSSGDEQFF.

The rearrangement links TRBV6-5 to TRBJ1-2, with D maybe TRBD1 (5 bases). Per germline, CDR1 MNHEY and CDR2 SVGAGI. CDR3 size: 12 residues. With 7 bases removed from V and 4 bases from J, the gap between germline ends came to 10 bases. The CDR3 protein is CASTSGGYGYTF. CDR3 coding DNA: TGTGCCAGCACCTCGGGGGGCTATGGCTACACCTTC.

For the CDR3, the DNA is TGTGCCAGCTCGACGCGGGGCCGACCGGAGTACTTC. Translating gives CASSTRGRPEYF. The chain is built from TRBV28 and TRBJ2-7; possible D gene TRBD2, 6 bases. Trimming removed 8 bases from V and 11 bases from J, with 19 bases in between. The germline V gene has CDR1 MDHEN and CDR2 SYDVKM. The CDR3 loop spans 12 amino acids.

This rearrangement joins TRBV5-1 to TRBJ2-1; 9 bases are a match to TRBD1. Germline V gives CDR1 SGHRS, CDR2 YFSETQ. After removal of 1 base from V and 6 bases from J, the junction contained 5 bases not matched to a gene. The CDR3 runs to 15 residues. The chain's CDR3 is CASSLWDREVNEQFF. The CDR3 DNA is TGCGCCAGCAGCTTGTGGGACAGGGAAGTCAATGAGCAGTTCTTC. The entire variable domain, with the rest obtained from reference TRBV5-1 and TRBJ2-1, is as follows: KAGVTQTPRYLIKTRGQQVTLSCSPISGHRSVSWYQQTPGQGLQFLFEYFSETQRNKGNFPGRFSGRQFSNSRSEMNVSTLELGDSALYLCASSLWDREVNEQFFGPGTRLTVL.

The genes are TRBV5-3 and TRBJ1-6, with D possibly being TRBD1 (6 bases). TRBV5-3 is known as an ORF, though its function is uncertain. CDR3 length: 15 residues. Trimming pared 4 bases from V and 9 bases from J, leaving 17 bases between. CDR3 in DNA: TGTGCCAGAAGCCCAAGGACAGTCTTTCGTTCACCCCTCCACTTT. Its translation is CARSPRTVFRSPLHF.

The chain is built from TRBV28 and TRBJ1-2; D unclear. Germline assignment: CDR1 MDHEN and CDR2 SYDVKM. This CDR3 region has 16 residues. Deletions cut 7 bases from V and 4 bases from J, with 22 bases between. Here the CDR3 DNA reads TGTGCCAGCACCCTCAACCCCCCCCGCTGGCCCTATGGCTACACCTTC. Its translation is CASTLNPPRWPYGYTF.

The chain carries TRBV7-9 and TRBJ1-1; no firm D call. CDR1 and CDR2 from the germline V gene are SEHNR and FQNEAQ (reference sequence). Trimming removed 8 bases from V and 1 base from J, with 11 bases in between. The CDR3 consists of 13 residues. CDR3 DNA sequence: TGTGCCAGCTACGCAGCGGAGAACACTGAAGCTTTCTTT. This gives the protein CASYAAENTEAFF.

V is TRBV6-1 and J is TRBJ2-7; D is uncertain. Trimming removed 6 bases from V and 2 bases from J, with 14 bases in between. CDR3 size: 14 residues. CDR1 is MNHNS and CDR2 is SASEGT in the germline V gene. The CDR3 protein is CASRELWSTYEQYF. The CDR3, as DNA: TGTGCCAGCAGAGAGCTATGGTCAACCTACGAGCAGTACTTC.

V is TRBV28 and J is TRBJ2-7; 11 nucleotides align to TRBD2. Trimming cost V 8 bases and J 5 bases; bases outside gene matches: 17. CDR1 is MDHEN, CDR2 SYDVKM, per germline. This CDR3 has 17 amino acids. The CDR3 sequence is CASFSTLAGGAFHEQYF. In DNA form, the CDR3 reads TGTGCCAGCTTCTCCACCCTAGCGGGAGGTGCGTTCCACGAGCAGTACTTC. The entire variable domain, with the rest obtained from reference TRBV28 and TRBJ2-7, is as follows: DVKVTQSSRYLVKRTGEKVFLECVQDMDHENMFWYRQDPGLGLRLIYFSYDVKMKEKGDIPEGYSVSREKKERFSLILESASTNQTSMYLCASFSTLAGGAFHEQYFGPGTRLTVT.

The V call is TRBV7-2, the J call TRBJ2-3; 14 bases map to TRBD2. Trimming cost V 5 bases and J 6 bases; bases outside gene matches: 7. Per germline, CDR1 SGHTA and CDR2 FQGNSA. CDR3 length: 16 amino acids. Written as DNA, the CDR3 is TGTGCCAGCAGCCCCGGACTAGCGGGAGGTGGGGATACGCAGTATTTT. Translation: CASSPGLAGGGDTQYF.

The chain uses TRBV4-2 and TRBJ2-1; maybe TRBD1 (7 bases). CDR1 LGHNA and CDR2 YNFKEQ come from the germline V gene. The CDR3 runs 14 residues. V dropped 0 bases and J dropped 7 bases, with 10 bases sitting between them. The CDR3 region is CASSQERGQNEQFF. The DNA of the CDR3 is TGTGCCAGCAGCCAAGAGCGGGGACAGAATGAGCAGTTCTTC.

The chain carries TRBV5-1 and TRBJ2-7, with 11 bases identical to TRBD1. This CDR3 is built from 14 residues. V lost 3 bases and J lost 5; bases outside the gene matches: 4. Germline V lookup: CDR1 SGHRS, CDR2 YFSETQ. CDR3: CASSWDRGFHEQYF. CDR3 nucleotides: TGCGCCAGCAGCTGGGACAGGGGGTTTCACGAGCAGTACTTC.

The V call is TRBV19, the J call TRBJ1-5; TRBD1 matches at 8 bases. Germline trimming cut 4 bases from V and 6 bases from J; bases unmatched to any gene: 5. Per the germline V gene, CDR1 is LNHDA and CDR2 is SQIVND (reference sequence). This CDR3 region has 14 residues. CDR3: CASSNTGGSQPQHF. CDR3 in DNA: TGTGCCAGTAGTAACACAGGGGGAAGTCAGCCCCAGCATTTT.

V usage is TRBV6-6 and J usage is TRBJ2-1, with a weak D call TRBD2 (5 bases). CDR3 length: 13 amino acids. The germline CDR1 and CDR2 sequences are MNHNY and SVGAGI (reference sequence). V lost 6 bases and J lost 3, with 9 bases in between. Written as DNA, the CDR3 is TGTGCCAGCAGCCCAGAGGGCTACAATGAGCAGTTCTTC. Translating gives CASSPEGYNEQFF.

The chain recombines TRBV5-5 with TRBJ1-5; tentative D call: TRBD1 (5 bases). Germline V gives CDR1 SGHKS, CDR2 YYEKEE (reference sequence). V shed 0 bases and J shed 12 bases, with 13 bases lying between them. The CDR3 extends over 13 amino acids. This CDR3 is CASSLDSLGGQHF. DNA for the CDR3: TGTGCCAGCAGCTTGGACAGCCTCGGGGGCCAGCATTTT.

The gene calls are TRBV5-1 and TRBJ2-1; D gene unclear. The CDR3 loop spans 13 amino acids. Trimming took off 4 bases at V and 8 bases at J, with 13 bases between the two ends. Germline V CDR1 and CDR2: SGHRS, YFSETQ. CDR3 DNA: TGCGCCAGCAGCCCCGTCCCTGCGGATGAGCAGTTCTTC. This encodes CASSPVPADEQFF.

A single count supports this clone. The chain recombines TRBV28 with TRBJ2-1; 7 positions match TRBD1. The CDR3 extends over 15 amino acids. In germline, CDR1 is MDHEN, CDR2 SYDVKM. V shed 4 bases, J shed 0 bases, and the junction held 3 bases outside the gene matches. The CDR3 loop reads CASSWTGNSYNEQFF. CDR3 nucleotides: TGTGCCAGCAGTTGGACAGGTAACTCCTACAATGAGCAGTTCTTC.

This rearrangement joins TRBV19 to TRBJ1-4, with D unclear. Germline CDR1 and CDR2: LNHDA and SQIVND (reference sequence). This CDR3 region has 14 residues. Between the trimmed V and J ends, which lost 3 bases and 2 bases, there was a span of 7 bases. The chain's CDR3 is CASSISGTNEKLFF. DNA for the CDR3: TGTGCCAGTAGTATTTCCGGGACTAATGAAAAACTGTTTTTT.

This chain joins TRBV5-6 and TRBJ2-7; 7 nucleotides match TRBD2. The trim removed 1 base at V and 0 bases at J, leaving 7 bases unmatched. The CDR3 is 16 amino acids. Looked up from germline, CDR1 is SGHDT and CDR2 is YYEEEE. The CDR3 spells CASSLFREVNSYEQYF. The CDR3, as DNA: TGTGCCAGCAGCTTGTTCCGGGAGGTTAACTCCTACGAGCAGTACTTC. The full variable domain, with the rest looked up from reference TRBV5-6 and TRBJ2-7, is DAGVTQSPTHLIKTRGQQVTLRCSPKSGHDTVSWYQQALGQGPQFIFQYYEEEERQRGNFPDRFSGHQFPNYSSELNVNALLLGDSALYLCASSLFREVNSYEQYFGPGTRLTVT.

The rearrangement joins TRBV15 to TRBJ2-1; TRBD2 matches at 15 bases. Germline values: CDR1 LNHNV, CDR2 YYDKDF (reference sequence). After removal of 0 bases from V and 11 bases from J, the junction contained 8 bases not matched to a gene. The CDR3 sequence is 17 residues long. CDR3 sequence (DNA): TGTGCCACCAGCAGAGAACCGGGACTAGCGGGAGGACAAAAGCAGTTCTTC. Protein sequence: CATSREPGLAGGQKQFF. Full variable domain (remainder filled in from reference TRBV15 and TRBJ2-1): DAMVIQNPRYQVTQFGKPVTLSCSQTLNHNVMYWYQQKSSQAPKLLFHYYDKDFNNEADTPDNFQSRRPNTSFCFLDIRSPGLGDTAMYLCATSREPGLAGGQKQFFGPGTRLTVL.

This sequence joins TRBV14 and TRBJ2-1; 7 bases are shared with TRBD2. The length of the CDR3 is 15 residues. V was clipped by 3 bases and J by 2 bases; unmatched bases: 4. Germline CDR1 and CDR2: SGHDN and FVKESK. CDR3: CASSHQGGAYNEQFF. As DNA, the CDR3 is TGTGCCAGCAGCCACCAGGGAGGGGCCTACAATGAGCAGTTCTTC.

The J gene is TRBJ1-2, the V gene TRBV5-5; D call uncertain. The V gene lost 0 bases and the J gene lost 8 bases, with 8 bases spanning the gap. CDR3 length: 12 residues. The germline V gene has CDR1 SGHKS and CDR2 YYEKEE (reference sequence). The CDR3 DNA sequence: TGTGCCAGCAGCTTGGTGTCGGGAGGCTACACCTTC. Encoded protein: CASSLVSGGYTF.

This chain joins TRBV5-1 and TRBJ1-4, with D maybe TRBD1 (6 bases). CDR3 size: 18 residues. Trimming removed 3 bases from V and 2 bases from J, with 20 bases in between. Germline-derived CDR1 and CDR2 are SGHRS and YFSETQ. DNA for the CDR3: TGCGCCAGCAGCTACTCCCCGGTGGGGGCGAATACTAATGAAAAACTGTTTTTT. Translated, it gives CASSYSPVGANTNEKLFF.

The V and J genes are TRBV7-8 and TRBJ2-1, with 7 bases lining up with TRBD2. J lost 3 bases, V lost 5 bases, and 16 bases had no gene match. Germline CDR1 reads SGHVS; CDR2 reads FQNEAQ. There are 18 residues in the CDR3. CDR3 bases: TGTGCCAGCAGCCCGGGGGAGCGGGATCTTGGAAGCTACAATGAGCAGTTCTTC. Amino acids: CASSPGERDLGSYNEQFF.

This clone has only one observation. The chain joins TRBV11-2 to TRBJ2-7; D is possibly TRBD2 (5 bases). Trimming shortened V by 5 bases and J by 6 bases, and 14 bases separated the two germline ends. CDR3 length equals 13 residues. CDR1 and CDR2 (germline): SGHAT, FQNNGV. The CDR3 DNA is TGTGCCAGCAGCAATACTAGGAAAGTCGAGCAGTACTTC. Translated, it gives CASSNTRKVEQYF.

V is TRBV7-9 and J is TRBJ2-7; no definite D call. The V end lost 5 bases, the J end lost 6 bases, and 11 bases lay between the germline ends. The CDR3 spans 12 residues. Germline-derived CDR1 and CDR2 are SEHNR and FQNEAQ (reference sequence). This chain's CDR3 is CASSPISGEQYF. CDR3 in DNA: TGTGCCAGCAGCCCTATCTCCGGCGAGCAGTACTTC.

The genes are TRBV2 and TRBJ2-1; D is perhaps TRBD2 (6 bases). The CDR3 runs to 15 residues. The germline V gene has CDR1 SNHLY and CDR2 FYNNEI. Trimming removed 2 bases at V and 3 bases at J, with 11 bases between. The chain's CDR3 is CASSESSSDYNEQFF. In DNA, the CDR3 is TGTGCCAGCAGTGAATCTTCTAGCGACTACAATGAGCAGTTCTTC.